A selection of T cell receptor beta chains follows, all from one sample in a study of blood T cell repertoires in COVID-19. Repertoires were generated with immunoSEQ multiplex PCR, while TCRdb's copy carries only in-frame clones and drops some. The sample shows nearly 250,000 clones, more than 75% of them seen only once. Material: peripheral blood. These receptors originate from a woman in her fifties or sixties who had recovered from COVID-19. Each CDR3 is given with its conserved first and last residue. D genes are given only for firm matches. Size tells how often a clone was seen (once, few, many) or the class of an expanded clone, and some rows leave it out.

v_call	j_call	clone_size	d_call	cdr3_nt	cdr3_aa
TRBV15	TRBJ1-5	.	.	TGTGCCACCAGCAGAGATTCGAGCAGGCAGCATTTT	CATSRDSSRQHF
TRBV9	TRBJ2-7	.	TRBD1	TGTGCCAGCAGCGTCGGACAGGGGGCCTACGAGCAGTACTTC	CASSVGQGAYEQYF
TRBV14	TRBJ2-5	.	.	TGTGCCAGCAGCGCCAAGGCCCGGAGGTACTTC	CASSAKARRYF
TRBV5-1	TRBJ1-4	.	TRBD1	TGCGCCAGCAGCCGCGACAGGGCTAATGAAAAACTGTTTTTT	CASSRDRANEKLFF
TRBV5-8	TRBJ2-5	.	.	TGTGCCAGCACCACAGCAGGGGACCTCCTCCAAGAGACCCAGTACTTC	CASTTAGDLLQETQYF
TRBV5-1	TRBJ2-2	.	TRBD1	TGCGCCAGCAGCGGTGCGGGGACAGGGATCCTACCCGGGGAGCTGTTTTTT	CASSGAGTGILPGELFF
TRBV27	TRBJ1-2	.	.	TGTGCCAGCAGCGGGCAACGGGGGAGATATGGCTACACCTTC	CASSGQRGRYGYTF
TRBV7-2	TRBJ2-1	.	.	TGTGCCAGCAGCGTTCACTATGAGCAGTTCTTC	CASSVHYEQFF
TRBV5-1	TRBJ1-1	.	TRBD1	TGCGCCAGCAGCTTGGAAAGGGGGCTTACTGAAGCTTTCTTT	CASSLERGLTEAFF
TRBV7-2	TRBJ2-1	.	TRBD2	TGTGCCAGCAGCTGGACTAGCGGGGGCTCGGAGCAGTTCTTC	CASSWTSGGSEQFF
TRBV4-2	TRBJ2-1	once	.	TGTGCCAGCAGCCAAGAGGGGGGATCACGGAATGAGCAGTTCTTC	CASSQEGGSRNEQFF
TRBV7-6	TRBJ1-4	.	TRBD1	TGTGCCAGCAGCTCCTCCGTGGGACAGGGGGTAACTAATGAAAAACTGTTTTTT	CASSSSVGQGVTNEKLFF
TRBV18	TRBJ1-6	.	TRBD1	TGTGCCAGCTCACCAGAGCAGGGGGCGCGGGGTTCACCCCTCCACTTT	CASSPEQGARGSPLHF